These T cell receptor beta chains were read from a single sample in a study of beta chain features in type 1 diabetes. Produced via immunoSEQ multiplex PCR; TCRdb's table is partial and in-frame only. The data hold about 14,000 clones, with approximately 68% observed a single time. Sequencing was done on a sample of stem cell memory CD4+ T cells from blood. Receptors were obtained from a woman aged 18-29 years with type 1 diabetes. CDR3s include the opening cysteine and the closing phenylalanine or tryptophan. Fields, in order: clone size, V gene, D gene, J gene, CDR3 DNA, CDR3 protein. A D gene is named only where the DNA matches it firmly. Clone size is not always given. Where it is, it says once, few, many or a class for expanded clones.

clone_size: once
v_call: TRBV19
d_call: -
j_call: TRBJ1-5
cdr3_nt: TGTGCCAGCACTAGAAGTGAGCGGTCATTTCCGCCCCAGCATTTT
cdr3_aa: CASTRSERSFPPQHF

clone_size: -
v_call: TRBV11-2
d_call: -
j_call: TRBJ1-1
cdr3_nt: TGTGCCAGCAGCCCCGACGACAGACACACTGAAGCTTTCTTT
cdr3_aa: CASSPDDRHTEAFF

clone_size: -
v_call: TRBV10-3
d_call: -
j_call: TRBJ2-5
cdr3_nt: TGTGCCATCAGTGAGTCGAACAGAAAAGAGACCCAGTACTTC
cdr3_aa: CAISESNRKETQYF

clone_size: -
v_call: TRBV5-4
d_call: -
j_call: TRBJ2-5
cdr3_nt: TGTGCCAGCAGCTTGGCCGAAGAGACCCAGTACTTC
cdr3_aa: CASSLAEETQYF

clone_size: -
v_call: TRBV18
d_call: TRBD2
j_call: TRBJ2-7
cdr3_nt: TGTGCCAGCTCAACTAGCGGGAACTCCTACGAGCAGTACTTC
cdr3_aa: CASSTSGNSYEQYF

clone_size: -
v_call: TRBV29-1
d_call: -
j_call: TRBJ2-6
cdr3_nt: TGCAGCGTCCCCAGCAGGCTTGGGGCCAACGTCCTGACTTTC
cdr3_aa: CSVPSRLGANVLTF

clone_size: -
v_call: TRBV27
d_call: -
j_call: TRBJ2-3
cdr3_nt: TGTGCCAGCACCCGAGGAGGACCCACAGATACGCAGTATTTT
cdr3_aa: CASTRGGPTDTQYF

clone_size: -
v_call: TRBV23-1
d_call: -
j_call: TRBJ2-7
cdr3_nt: TGCGCCAGCACAGGTCACTACGAGCAGTACTTC
cdr3_aa: CASTGHYEQYF

clone_size: few
v_call: TRBV7-2
d_call: TRBD1
j_call: TRBJ1-1
cdr3_nt: TGTGCCAGCAGCCTCCGACAGGGGAGCGACACTGAAGCTTTCTTT
cdr3_aa: CASSLRQGSDTEAFF

clone_size: -
v_call: TRBV7-7
d_call: TRBD2
j_call: TRBJ2-1
cdr3_nt: TGTGCCAGCAGCCCGGTCCGCCCTAGCGGGGAAAATGAGCAGTTCTTC
cdr3_aa: CASSPVRPSGENEQFF

clone_size: -
v_call: TRBV7-2
d_call: TRBD1
j_call: TRBJ1-5
cdr3_nt: TGTGCCAGCAGCCAAGGGACAGGGTTCAATCAGCCCCAGCATTTT
cdr3_aa: CASSQGTGFNQPQHF

clone_size: -
v_call: TRBV29-1
d_call: -
j_call: TRBJ2-1
cdr3_nt: TGCAGCGTAAGCACCCCGGGACTGGGTTCACACAATGAGCAGTTCTTC
cdr3_aa: CSVSTPGLGSHNEQFF

clone_size: -
v_call: TRBV7-2
d_call: TRBD1
j_call: TRBJ2-2
cdr3_nt: TGTGCCAGCAGCTCCCGGGACAGGGGTCTGCTGTTTTTT
cdr3_aa: CASSSRDRGLLFF

clone_size: few
v_call: TRBV7-2
d_call: TRBD2
j_call: TRBJ2-5
cdr3_nt: TGTGCCAGCAGCTTGCCCAGCGGGAGGGAGAAGACCCAGTACTTC
cdr3_aa: CASSLPSGREKTQYF

clone_size: -
v_call: TRBV5-6
d_call: -
j_call: TRBJ2-7
cdr3_nt: TGTGCCAGCAGCTTGGATCTAACCAACTACGAGCAGTACTTC
cdr3_aa: CASSLDLTNYEQYF

clone_size: -
v_call: TRBV6-6
d_call: TRBD1
j_call: TRBJ1-5
cdr3_nt: TGTGCCAGCAGAGAAAGACTTGGACAGGACTTCCAGCCCCAGCATTTT
cdr3_aa: CASRERLGQDFQPQHF

clone_size: once
v_call: TRBV7-2
d_call: TRBD2
j_call: TRBJ2-3
cdr3_nt: TGTGCCAGCAGCTTAGGCGGGAGGGCCGGCACAGATACGCAGTATTTT
cdr3_aa: CASSLGGRAGTDTQYF